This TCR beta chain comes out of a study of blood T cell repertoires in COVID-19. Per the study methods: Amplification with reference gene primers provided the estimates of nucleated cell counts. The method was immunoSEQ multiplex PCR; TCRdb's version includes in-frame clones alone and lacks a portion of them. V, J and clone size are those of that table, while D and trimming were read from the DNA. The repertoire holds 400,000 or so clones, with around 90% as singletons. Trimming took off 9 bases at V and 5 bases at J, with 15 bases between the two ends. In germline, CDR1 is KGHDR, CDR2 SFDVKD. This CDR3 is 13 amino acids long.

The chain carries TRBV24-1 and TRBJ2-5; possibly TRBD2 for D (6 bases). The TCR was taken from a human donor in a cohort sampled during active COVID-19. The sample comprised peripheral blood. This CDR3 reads CATEGLQTETQYF. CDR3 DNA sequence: TGTGCCACCGAGGGACTCCAGACGGAGACCCAGTACTTC.